This T cell receptor beta chain was observed in a study of T cells after somatic rescue of genetic block. CDR1 is SGHVS and CDR2 is FNYEAQ in the germline V gene. Unmatched junction bases numbered 8, after V lost 5 bases and J lost 4 bases. CDR3 length: 16 residues. Method: immunoSEQ multiplex PCR; TCRdb's copy keeps in-frame clones and lacks some. The sample holds 14,000 to 15,000 clones; approximately 72% are singletons and the top ten take approximately 15%. This chain connects TRBV7-6 to TRBJ1-1; the match to TRBD1 covers 12 bases. This receptor was obtained from a boy between 5 and 17 years old. The source material was peripheral blood mononuclear cells (PBMCs). CDR3 sequence reads: CASSVLLGQGATEAFF. The CDR3 region has the DNA TGTGCCAGCAGCGTCCTACTGGGACAGGGGGCCACTGAAGCTTTCTTT.